The table lists the clone carrying this T cell receptor (beta chain) with many counts. Prior to thyroid surgery, none of the patients had received any treatment. This record belongs to a study of metastatic and nonmetastatic thyroid tumors. Study overall: Where malignant and benign thyroid patients were concerned, repertoires were compared across blood and tumor or nodule tissue.

The CDR3 is 12 residues long. Trimming took off 0 bases at V and 4 bases at J, with 7 bases between the two ends. CDR1 is DFQATT, CDR2 SNEGSKA, per germline (reference sequence). Through MiXCR, TCRdb re-clonotyped the PCR reads. The sample yields about 20,000 clones, roughly 10% seen once. The clonotype originates from a female donor with papillary thyroid cancer or a benign thyroid nodule (not recorded which). Some clones in this sample may be carry-over from other donors' samples. Sequencing used blood. This rearrangement joins TRBV20-1 to TRBJ2-7; tentatively, D is TRBD2 (6 bases). This chain's CDR3 is CSAREGGYEQYF. CDR3 nucleotide sequence: TGCAGTGCTAGAGAGGGAGGATACGAGCAGTACTTC.